These 27 T cell receptor beta chains came from one sample sequenced in a study of blood T cell repertoires in COVID-19. Clones were sequenced by immunoSEQ multiplex PCR, and TCRdb holds only the in-frame ones, with some missing. The table records about 88,000 clones, around nine tenths of them present only once. Sequenced: peripheral blood. The receptors derive from a woman over 75 with acute or convalescent COVID-19.

In this sample, this clone turned up a few times. This rearrangement joins TRBV25-1 to TRBJ2-3; 12 bases agree with TRBD1. V lost 7 bases, J lost 2 bases, and 10 bases stayed unmatched. This CDR3 contains 17 residues. Per germline, CDR1 MGHDK and CDR2 SYGVNS. Here the CDR3 DNA reads TGTGCCAGCACCAGAAATCCGGGACAGGGGGCCACAGATACGCAGTATTTT. Amino acids: CASTRNPGQGATDTQYF.

V and J are TRBV29-1 and TRBJ2-3; no firm D call. The germline V gene has CDR1 SQVTM and CDR2 ANQGSEA. The ends were cut back, 3 bases at V and 2 bases at J, with 15 bases in the middle. The CDR3 runs to 15 residues. The CDR3 DNA sequence: TGCAGCGTTGATTGGCGGTTTCATTCCACAGATACGCAGTATTTT. Translation gives CSVDWRFHSTDTQYF.

This clone showed up just once. This chain links TRBV28 with TRBJ2-1; 8 bases align to TRBD2. Trimming at V came to 2 bases and at J to 5 bases, leaving 8 bases not matched to a gene. Per the germline V gene, CDR1 is MDHEN and CDR2 is SYDVKM. This CDR3 comprises 16 residues. In DNA, the CDR3 is TGTGCCAGCAGTTTAGAGGGACTAGGGGGGAACAATGAGCAGTTCTTC. Its protein is CASSLEGLGGNNEQFF.

The chain combines TRBV4-3 with TRBJ2-7; a weak D match, TRBD1 (6 bases). Germline CDR1 reads LGHNA; CDR2 reads YSLEER. The CDR3 covers 15 residues. V was pared by 4 bases and J by 5 bases, with 18 bases between. CDR3 amino acids: CASSLTGKGAHEQYF. CDR3 bases: TGCGCCAGCAGCCTAACAGGGAAAGGAGCCCACGAGCAGTACTTC.

The rearrangement uses TRBV5-1 and TRBJ1-3, with unresolved D. The ends were cut back, 0 bases at V and 0 bases at J, with 13 bases in the middle. Germline CDR1 reads SGHRS; CDR2 reads YFSETQ. This CDR3 comprises 17 residues. CDR3 sequence (DNA): TGCGCCAGCAGCTTGGGGGCTACAGCTCTCTCTGGAAACACCATATATTTT. Protein product: CASSLGATALSGNTIYF.

The rearrangement joins TRBV5-1 to TRBJ2-1; D is perhaps TRBD1 (5 bases). From germline, CDR1 is SGHRS and CDR2 YFSETQ. The length of the CDR3 is 13 residues. V lost 9 bases and J 6 bases, leaving 16 bases between the germline ends. This CDR3 is CATSRIGANEQFF. In nucleotides, the CDR3 is TGCGCCACCTCTAGGATAGGGGCCAATGAGCAGTTCTTC.

The chain uses TRBV24-1 and TRBJ2-3, with 8 positions matching TRBD2. The CDR3 runs 16 residues. The germline V gene has CDR1 KGHDR and CDR2 SFDVKD. V lost 5 bases and J lost 5; bases outside the gene matches: 11. CDR3 sequence: CATSVIAGPFGDTQYF. The CDR3 DNA follows: TGTGCCACCAGTGTGATAGCGGGGCCCTTTGGAGATACGCAGTATTTT.

This clone occurred a few times. V usage is TRBV25-1 and J usage is TRBJ2-5, with D possibly TRBD1 on 6 matching bases. V lost 3 bases, J lost 5 bases, and 13 bases lay in between. CDR1 is MGHDK, CDR2 SYGVNS, per germline. The length of the CDR3 is 14 residues. This CDR3 is CASSERGFMETQYF. DNA for the CDR3: TGTGCCAGCAGTGAGAGGGGGTTTATGGAGACCCAGTACTTC.

The J gene is TRBJ2-1, the V gene TRBV29-1, with 14 nucleotides matching TRBD2. Unmatched junction bases numbered 2, after V lost 7 bases and J lost 0 bases. The germline CDR1 and CDR2 sequences are SQVTM and ANQGSEA. The CDR3 totals 15 residues. The CDR3 protein is CSGGTSGSSYNEQFF. The CDR3, as DNA: TGCAGCGGCGGGACTAGCGGGAGCTCCTACAATGAGCAGTTCTTC.

The genes are TRBV28 and TRBJ2-3; D not certain. Germline V gene data show CDR1 as MDHEN and CDR2 as SYDVKM. The V gene lost 3 bases and the J gene lost 1 base, with 8 bases spanning the gap. The CDR3 consists of 14 residues. DNA for the CDR3: TGTGCCAGCAGTTTTGTCGCGGGCACAGATACGCAGTATTTT. It is translated as CASSFVAGTDTQYF.

The chain joins TRBV28 to TRBJ1-5; maybe TRBD1 (5 bases). Germline V gene sequence: CDR1 MDHEN, CDR2 SYDVKM. The CDR3 loop spans 15 amino acids. Trimming took off 3 bases at V and 2 bases at J, with 11 bases between the two ends. Here the CDR3 reads CASSLGGGGNQPQHF. The CDR3 nucleotides are TGTGCCAGCAGTTTGGGCGGGGGTGGCAATCAGCCCCAGCATTTT.

This chain links TRBV5-6 with TRBJ2-5, with D possibly matching TRBD2 (5 bases). V gave up 2 bases and J gave up 1 base, with 15 bases separating them. Germline loops: CDR1 SGHDT, CDR2 YYEEEE. This CDR3 is 16 amino acids long. The chain's CDR3 is CASSLFSDYFQETQYF. CDR3 coding DNA: TGTGCCAGCAGCTTATTTTCCGACTACTTCCAAGAGACCCAGTACTTC.

The V and J genes are TRBV3-1 (or the pseudogene TRBV3-2) and TRBJ2-7, with TRBD2 identical over 10 bases. The length of the CDR3 is 14 residues. Germline-derived CDR1 and CDR2 are LGHDT and YNNKEL (reference sequence). Trimming at V came to 6 bases and at J to 4 bases, leaving 6 bases not matched to a gene. The CDR3 DNA reads TGTGCCAGCAGTCCGGGACTAGCGATTTACGAGCAGTACTTC. As protein: CASSPGLAIYEQYF.

The V call is TRBV30, the J call TRBJ1-4; the match to TRBD1 covers 10 bases. The CDR3 consists of 16 residues. Germline CDR1 and CDR2: GTSNPN and SVGIG (reference sequence). With V trimmed by 6 bases and J by 0 bases, 7 bases remained unmatched. The CDR3 coding sequence is TGTGCCTGCCCCGGGACAGGGGCACCAACTAATGAAAAACTGTTTTTT. Translating it yields CACPGTGAPTNEKLFF.

The CDR3 here is CASSPEGRLMETQYF. CDR3 sequence (DNA): TGTGCCAGCTCACCAGAGGGGAGGTTGATGGAGACCCAGTACTTC. This chain connects TRBV18 to TRBJ2-5, with D possibly matching TRBD2 (6 bases). The ends were cut back, 2 bases at V and 5 bases at J, with 15 bases in the middle. The CDR3 is 15 amino acids. Germline V CDR1 and CDR2: KGHSH, LQKENI.

The chain recombines TRBV2 with TRBJ2-3, with TRBD2 identical over 8 bases. The V gene's germline CDR1 is SNHLY and CDR2 FYNNEI. Trimming removed 4 bases from V and 0 bases from J; junction bases left unmatched: 15. CDR3 length equals 19 residues. CDR3 protein: CASSVPTSGSSSSTDTQYF. In DNA form, the CDR3 reads TGTGCCAGCAGTGTCCCCACTAGCGGCTCATCCTCTAGCACAGATACGCAGTATTTT.

V and J are TRBV29-1 and TRBJ2-1, with 8 positions matching TRBD2. Trimming removed 7 bases from V and 1 base from J; junction bases left unmatched: 6. The CDR3 has 14 amino acids. Germline values: CDR1 SQVTM, CDR2 ANQGSEA. This CDR3 is CSGRRGASYNEQFF. CDR3 DNA sequence: TGCAGCGGCCGGCGGGGGGCTTCCTACAATGAGCAGTTCTTC.

V gene TRBV9 combines with J gene TRBJ2-1; 11 bases agree with TRBD1. J gave up 1 base and V 4 bases, and 10 bases lay outside the gene matches. CDR1 and CDR2 from the germline V gene are SGDLS and YYNGEE. The CDR3 contains 18 residues. CDR3 in amino acids: CASSFPVGQGASYNEQFF. In DNA, the CDR3 is TGTGCCAGCAGCTTCCCGGTCGGACAGGGGGCTTCCTACAATGAGCAGTTCTTC.

The chain uses TRBV4-2 and TRBJ2-1, with TRBD2 matching over 7 bases. Germline CDR1 reads LGHNA; CDR2 reads YNFKEQ. Losses at the gene ends were 3 bases for V and 6 bases for J; bases not matched to a gene: 5. The CDR3 sequence is 14 residues long. The CDR3 sequence is CASSHSGLLNEQFF. The CDR3 nucleotides read TGTGCCAGCAGCCACTCGGGACTACTCAATGAGCAGTTCTTC.

The chain employs TRBV29-1 and TRBJ1-2; 7 positions match TRBD1. The CDR3 length is 12 residues. V shed 6 bases and J 2 bases; nucleotides not matched to a gene: 3. CDR1 and CDR2 (germline): SQVTM, ANQGSEA. The CDR3 is CSVGGQNYGYTF. The CDR3, as DNA: TGCAGCGTAGGGGGACAGAACTATGGCTACACCTTC.

V and J are TRBV2 and TRBJ1-2; D is possibly TRBD1 (6 bases). The V end was cut by 9 bases, the J end by 7 bases, with 18 bases between. This CDR3 spans 13 amino acids. Germline V CDR1 and CDR2: SNHLY, FYNNEI. The CDR3 DNA reads as TGTGCCAGGCAGCAGGGGCGTGGTGGTGGCTACACCTTC. Protein product: CARQQGRGGGYTF.

The chain joins TRBV7-2 to TRBJ2-1; 9 bases are a match to TRBD2. V was pared by 2 bases and J by 5 bases, with 10 bases of the junction left unmatched. The CDR3 is 17 residues long. Germline values: CDR1 SGHTA, CDR2 FQGNSA. The CDR3 loop reads CASSLPTWSGRNNEQFF. The CDR3 DNA sequence: TGTGCCAGCAGCTTACCGACGTGGAGCGGGAGGAACAATGAGCAGTTCTTC.

This chain uses TRBV6-1 with TRBJ2-7; D remains ambiguous. Trimming left V 3 bases short and J 4 bases short, with 7 bases between. The CDR3 is 12 amino acids. The germline CDR1 and CDR2 sequences are MNHNS and SASEGT. The CDR3 spells CASSDKAYEQYF. CDR3 DNA: TGTGCCAGCAGTGACAAAGCTTACGAGCAGTACTTC.

V usage is TRBV19 and J usage is TRBJ2-7; D remains ambiguous. Germline loops: CDR1 LNHDA, CDR2 SQIVND (reference sequence). CDR3 size: 13 residues. Between the trimmed V and J ends, which lost 3 bases and 6 bases, there was a span of 12 bases. The chain's CDR3 is CASSIGQSSEQYF. In DNA, the CDR3 is TGTGCCAGTAGTATTGGGCAAAGCAGCGAGCAGTACTTC.

V and J are TRBV7-2 and TRBJ2-7, with a possible D match to TRBD1 (5 bases). The CDR3 runs 15 residues. Trimming cost V 1 base and J 7 bases, with 17 bases left between them. Germline-derived CDR1 and CDR2 are SGHTA and FQGNSA. The CDR3 protein is CASSLETTVLREQYF. The CDR3, as DNA: TGTGCCAGCAGCTTAGAGACGACAGTGTTGAGAGAGCAGTACTTC.

The gene calls are TRBV7-6 and TRBJ1-1; possible D gene TRBD1, 5 bases. The V and J ends lost 5 bases and 1 base respectively, with 8 bases between them. Germline CDR1 reads SGHVS; CDR2 reads FNYEAQ. The CDR3 length is 13 residues. The CDR3 DNA reads TGTGCCAGCAGCAGAGACAGGAACACTGAAGCTTTCTTT. It specifies CASSRDRNTEAFF.

The chain carries TRBV4-1 and TRBJ1-2, with D possibly matching TRBD1 (6 bases). V lost 0 bases and J lost 5, with 16 bases in between. Germline V gene lookup returns CDR1 MGHRA and CDR2 YSYEKL. The CDR3 length is 16 residues. The CDR3 is CASSQEARTGMYGYTF. Here the CDR3 DNA reads TGCGCCAGCAGCCAAGAGGCCCGAACAGGGATGTATGGCTACACCTTC.